This T cell receptor beta chain came from a study of T cells in Graves' hyperthyroidism and ophthalmopathy. TCR beta CDR3 regions were amplified from RNA. The primer set for the first-round RT-PCR of the TCR CDR3 was HTBI. MiXCR, applied by TCRdb to the multiplex PCR reads, yields one record per CDR3 protein. The table has 300,000 to 450,000 distinct CDR3 sequences, approximately 13% seen once. This clonotype showed up many times. The antigen is not known. General study points: The model foresaw ophthalmopathy a median around 6.8 months prior to onset. Researchers found most expanded thyroid clonotypes above 0.001 in blood as well.

Predating any ophthalmopathy symptoms, the blood sample was taken at first hyperthyroidism diagnosis. From germline, CDR1 is SEHNR and CDR2 FQNEAQ (reference sequence). V lost 5 bases, J lost 3 bases, and 6 bases stayed unmatched. This CDR3 region has 15 residues. This clonotype was obtained from a man aged 25-45 years with Graves' hyperthyroidism that later progressed to Graves' ophthalmopathy. Material: blood. The V gene is TRBV7-9, the J gene TRBJ1-4; 7 bases agree with TRBD1. The CDR3 reads CASSPWDSPNEKLFF. The CDR3, as DNA: TGTGCCAGCAGCCCGTGGGACAGCCCTAATGAAAAACTGTTTTTT. The full variable domain, in which reference TRBV7-9 and TRBJ1-4 provide the parts outside the CDR3, is DTGVSQNPRHKITKRGQNVTFRCDPISEHNRLYWYRQTLGQGPEFLTYFQNEAQLEKSRLLSDRFSAERPKGSFSTLEIQRTEQGDSAMYLCASSPWDSPNEKLFFGSGTQLSVL.